A selection of T cell receptor beta chains follows, all from one sample in a study of T cell responses to AZD1222 COVID-19 vaccine. Using immunoSEQ multiplex PCR, the repertoire was profiled, and TCRdb retains in-frame clones only, with some absent. The sample lists some 86,000 clones, 65% to 85% occurring once. Sequenced here: peripheral blood, sampled on day 0 of AZD1222 vaccination. The receptors were gathered from an adult in good health. CDR3s include the opening cysteine and the closing phenylalanine or tryptophan. The D gene is left open where the match is weak. The size of a clone is reported for some rows only, either as once, few or many, or as a class for expanded clones.

cdr3_aa cdr3_nt clone_size v_call d_call j_call
CASSLSPSLGLEQFF TGCGCCAGCAGCTTGTCTCCTAGCCTGGGGCTGGAGCAGTTCTTC . TRBV5-1 . TRBJ2-1
CASSGDYLTSYEQYF TGTGCCAGCAGTGGCGACTACCTGACCTCCTACGAGCAGTACTTC few TRBV2 . TRBJ2-7
CASSLSRPPYGYTF TGTGCCAGCAGCTTGTCCAGGCCCCCTTATGGCTACACCTTC . TRBV5-8 . TRBJ1-2
CASSLTTSRIKNIQYF TGTGCCAGCAGTTTAACAACGTCACGGATCAAAAACATTCAGTACTTC . TRBV28 . TRBJ2-4
CASSKPSGAYNEQFF TGTGCCAGTAGCAAGCCTAGCGGGGCGTACAATGAGCAGTTCTTC once TRBV19 TRBD2 TRBJ2-1
CASTPSRDQPQHF TGTGCCAGCACCCCGTCCAGAGATCAGCCCCAGCATTTT . TRBV12-3/TRBV12-4 . TRBJ1-5
CASSGAGGPSPDTQYF TGTGCCAGCAGTGGGGCGGGAGGGCCCTCGCCAGATACGCAGTATTTT . TRBV2 TRBD2 TRBJ2-3
CASGLGVAGGYRSEQFF TGTGCTAGTGGTTTGGGGGTAGCGGGAGGCTACCGTTCTGAGCAGTTCTTC . TRBV12-5 TRBD2 TRBJ2-1
CASSTGTLKNTEAFF TGTGCCAGCAGTACCGGGACGCTCAAGAACACTGAAGCTTTCTTT . TRBV6-5 . TRBJ1-1
CASSMYRDTEAFF TGTGCCAGTAGTATGTACAGGGACACTGAAGCTTTCTTT once TRBV19 . TRBJ1-1
CASSLGQIQETQYF TGTGCCAGCAGCCTGGGACAGATCCAAGAGACCCAGTACTTC . TRBV3-1/TRBV3-2 TRBD1 TRBJ2-5
CSVVVTGVYEKLFF TGCAGCGTTGTGGTTACAGGGGTTTATGAAAAACTGTTTTTT . TRBV29-1 TRBD1 TRBJ1-4
CASSLYLYGRDNEQFF TGTGCCAGCAGTTTATATCTGTACGGGAGGGACAATGAGCAGTTCTTC . TRBV27 TRBD2 TRBJ2-1
CASKGLSGVVDTQYF TGTGCCAGCAAGGGGCTTAGCGGGGTCGTAGATACGCAGTATTTT . TRBV5-6 TRBD2 TRBJ2-3
CASSPLGLAGVGNWDNEQFF TGTGCCAGCTCACCCTTAGGACTAGCGGGAGTCGGCAATTGGGACAATGAGCAGTTCTTC . TRBV18 TRBD2 TRBJ2-1
CASSLAQWADTQYF TGTGCCAGCAGCTTGGCCCAATGGGCAGATACGCAGTATTTT . TRBV5-4 . TRBJ2-3
CASSDRVILGELFF TGTGCCAGCAGCGACAGGGTAATACTCGGGGAGCTGTTTTTT . TRBV3-1/TRBV3-2 TRBD1 TRBJ2-2
CASSLQYSGELFF TGTGCCAGCAGCCTTCAATACAGCGGGGAGCTGTTTTTT . TRBV3-1/TRBV3-2 . TRBJ2-2
CASSPRDRGQPQHF TGTGCCAGCTCACCAAGGGACAGGGGTCAGCCCCAGCATTTT . TRBV18 TRBD1 TRBJ1-5
CASSPSSSGGDNEQFF TGTGCCAGCAGTCCGTCCTCTAGCGGGGGTGATAATGAGCAGTTCTTC . TRBV5-5 TRBD2 TRBJ2-1
CASRTSGPQETQYF TGCGCCAGCAGGACTAGCGGGCCACAAGAGACCCAGTACTTC . TRBV5-1 TRBD2 TRBJ2-5
CASSLGQLYGYTF TGTGCCAGCAGCTTAGGACAGCTCTATGGCTACACCTTC . TRBV5-5 . TRBJ1-2
CASSQGQGAVGAFF TGTGCCAGCAGCCAGGGCCAGGGGGCGGTGGGAGCTTTCTTT . TRBV5-4 TRBD1 TRBJ1-1
CATSDSRGDRAYEQYF TGTGCCACCAGTGATTCTAGGGGGGACCGAGCATACGAGCAGTACTTC . TRBV24-1 . TRBJ2-7
CASSDPLRDRVYF TGTGCCAGCAGTGACCCCCTCCGGGACAGGGTGTATTTT . TRBV6-1 TRBD1 TRBJ1-3
CASSLAVWESGANVLTF TGCGCCAGCAGCTTGGCTGTATGGGAGTCCGGGGCCAACGTCCTGACTTTC once TRBV5-1 . TRBJ2-6
CASSSNELGFGELFF TGTGCCAGCAGCTCCAACGAACTCGGGTTCGGGGAGCTGTTTTTT once TRBV6-5 . TRBJ2-2
CASRVGTGNEKLFF TGTGCCAGTAGAGTGGGGACGGGAAATGAAAAACTGTTTTTT once TRBV19 . TRBJ1-4
CASSQDHSTEAFF TGTGCCAGCAGCCAAGATCACAGCACTGAAGCTTTCTTT . TRBV3-1/TRBV3-2 . TRBJ1-1
CASSLLYRAGYGYTF TGTGCCAGCAGTTTATTATACAGGGCGGGGTATGGCTACACCTTC . TRBV28 . TRBJ1-2
CASMDGSYEQYF TGTGCCAGCATGGACGGTTCCTACGAGCAGTACTTC . TRBV6-5 . TRBJ2-7
CASSQTGPEQFF TGTGCCAGCAGCCAGACAGGTCCCGAGCAGTTCTTC . TRBV11-2 . TRBJ2-1